The 13 T cell receptor beta chains below come from one sample, sequenced in a study of cytomegalovirus exposure and HLA in healthy donors. The PCR used 60 Vbeta and 13 Jbeta primers. The table came from immunoSEQ multiplex PCR; TCRdb's copy has only in-frame clones and leaves some out. The repertoire holds 70,000 to 95,000 clones, with roughly 74% as singletons. The sequencing sample was made of PBMCs. These receptor sequences come from a man in his forties in good health and CMV-seronegative.

A few counts support this clone. The chain couples TRBV29-1 to TRBJ1-1; TRBD1 might be the D (6 bases). CDR1 and CDR2 from the germline V gene are SQVTM and ANQGSEA. Trimming took 2 bases from V and 3 from J, leaving 16 bases between them. The CDR3 has 15 residues. The CDR3 region is CSVERDGGRYTEAFF. The CDR3 nucleotides read TGCAGCGTTGAACGTGATGGGGGCAGGTACACTGAAGCTTTCTTT.

This sequence joins TRBV11-2 and TRBJ2-1; unclear D gene. V was cut by 4 bases and J by 4 bases, with 5 bases left in between. The germline V gene encodes CDR1 SGHAT and CDR2 FQNNGV. The CDR3 length is 12 residues. CDR3 amino acids: CASSSRYNEQFF. In DNA form, the CDR3 reads TGTGCCAGCAGCTCTAGGTACAATGAGCAGTTCTTC.

In this sample, this clone turned up once. This chain connects TRBV6-5 to TRBJ1-4, with 7 bases that match TRBD1. CDR1 is MNHEY and CDR2 is SVGAGI in the germline V gene. This CDR3 has 15 residues. The V gene end was trimmed by 2 bases and the J gene end by 11 bases; junction bases not matched to a gene: 11. Here the CDR3 reads CASSYLLEGARKLFF. The CDR3 DNA reads TGTGCCAGCAGTTACCTGCTGGAGGGGGCGCGGAAACTGTTTTTT.

The genes are TRBV28 and TRBJ1-5; D may be TRBD1 (5 bases). Germline lookup yields CDR1 MDHEN and CDR2 SYDVKM. Trimming cost V 1 base and J 4 bases, with 11 bases left between them. This CDR3 is built from 15 residues. In DNA, the CDR3 is TGTGCCAGCAGTTTATTGGAGGGGACGAATCAGCCCCAGCATTTT. This translates into CASSLLEGTNQPQHF.

The chain combines TRBV5-4 with TRBJ2-2, with a weak D call TRBD2 (5 bases). From germline, CDR1 is SGHNT and CDR2 YYREEE (reference sequence). The CDR3 is made up of 13 amino acids. V lost 2 bases and J lost 4, with 6 bases in between. The CDR3: CASSLGGTGELFF. For the CDR3, the DNA is TGTGCCAGCAGCTTAGGAGGCACCGGGGAGCTGTTTTTT.

V is TRBV6-6 and J is TRBJ1-3, with a possible D match to TRBD1 (6 bases). Germline-derived CDR1 and CDR2 are MNHNY and SVGAGI (reference sequence). The CDR3 has 16 amino acids. Trimming pared 8 bases from V and 1 base from J, leaving 18 bases between. Here the CDR3 DNA reads TGTGCCAGCTCTTTAGGGGGTGGTGGTTCTGGAAACACCATATATTTT. This encodes CASSLGGGGSGNTIYF.

For this clone: Different DNA sequences within this sample yield the same CDR3. This sequence joins TRBV15 and TRBJ1-5; D unclear. CDR3 size: 12 residues. The germline V gene has CDR1 LNHNV and CDR2 YYDKDF (reference sequence). Trimming removed 3 bases at V and 5 bases at J, with 5 bases between. The CDR3 here is CATSRADQPQHF. The CDR3 bases are TGTGCCACCAGCAGGGCAGATCAGCCCCAGCATTTT.

The V gene is TRBV13, the J gene TRBJ2-3; a possible D gene is TRBD2 (6 bases). This CDR3 comprises 17 residues. The V gene lost 1 base and the J gene lost 6 bases, with 20 bases spanning the gap. Germline-derived CDR1 and CDR2 are PRHDT and FYEKMQ (reference sequence). Here the CDR3 DNA reads TGTGCCAGCAGCTTAGATGCGGGGCCCTCTGGTCCGGATACGCAGTATTTT. This encodes CASSLDAGPSGPDTQYF. The variable domain in full, completed from reference TRBV13 and TRBJ2-3, reads AAGVIQSPRHLIKEKRETATLKCYPIPRHDTVYWYQQGPGQDPQFLISFYEKMQSDKGSIPDRFSAQQFSDYHSELNMSSLELGDSALYFCASSLDAGPSGPDTQYFGPGTRLTVL.

The genes are TRBV29-1 and TRBJ2-6, with TRBD1 matching over 9 bases. V lost 7 bases to trimming and J lost 4 bases; unmatched junction nucleotides: 8. CDR3 length equals 15 residues. Germline V gene lookup returns CDR1 SQVTM and CDR2 ANQGSEA. The CDR3 nucleotides are TGCAGCGCCGTAACAGGGGGCACGGGGGCCAACGTCCTGACTTTC. It is translated as CSAVTGGTGANVLTF.

The chain joins TRBV6-1 to TRBJ1-3; 8 bases align to TRBD1. The CDR3 length is 17 residues. The V segment lost 4 bases and the J segment 1 base; nucleotides outside the gene matches: 9. Germline CDR1 MNHNS, CDR2 SASEGT. The CDR3 is CASSVGTGQRSGNTIYF. The CDR3 DNA reads TGTGCCAGCAGTGTTGGGACAGGTCAACGTTCTGGAAACACCATATATTTT.

This chain connects TRBV18 to TRBJ1-2; 8 bases fit TRBD1. Germline CDR1 and CDR2: KGHSH and LQKENI. The CDR3 spans 14 residues. Trimming at V came to 4 bases and at J to 3 bases, leaving 4 bases not matched to a gene. CDR3 coding DNA: TGTGCCAGCTCACTCAGGGGGCTTGACTATGGCTACACCTTC. It is translated as CASSLRGLDYGYTF.

About this clone itself: A much larger clone is a single base away; this may be a read error. The chain employs TRBV6-4 and TRBJ1-1, with 7 bases that match TRBD1. Losses at the gene ends were 6 bases for V and 1 base for J; bases not matched to a gene: 5. This CDR3 is built from 14 residues. CDR1 is MRHNA, CDR2 SNTAGT, per germline. DNA for the CDR3: TGTGCCAGCAGGAAGACAGGGTGGAACACTGAAGCTTTCTTT. This sequence encodes CASRKTGWNTEAFF.

The genes are TRBV29-1 and TRBJ2-7, with 10 bases fitting TRBD2. Germline values: CDR1 SQVTM, CDR2 ANQGSEA. This CDR3 spans 13 amino acids. V lost 4 bases and J lost 4; bases outside the gene matches: 4. Here the CDR3 reads CSVALAGEYEQYF. CDR3 in DNA: TGCAGCGTTGCTCTAGCGGGGGAATACGAGCAGTACTTC.